This paragraph reports one TCR beta chain. The antigen is unknown. Germline values: CDR1 MGHRA, CDR2 YSYEKL. Trimming cost V 0 bases and J 4 bases, with 15 bases left between them. CDR3 length equals 16 residues. The sample belongs to a study of post-analysis software for immune sequencing data. Overall study findings and caveats: There were about 5 TRBV segments more frequent in patients than controls, and TRBV5-6, TRBV5-1 and TRBV20-1 were among them. When compared against controls, multiple sclerosis patients showed significantly lower normalized Chao1 diversity.

cDNA libraries for TCR beta contained unique molecular identifiers. TCRdb called the PCR reads again in MiXCR, with one record for every CDR3 protein. The sample lists fewer than 550,000 distinct CDR3 sequences; around a third were seen once. The sample consisted of blood. The clonotype was recovered from a girl aged 2-17 years with multiple sclerosis. The V and J genes are TRBV4-1 and TRBJ1-2, with D uncertain. In nucleotides, the CDR3 is TGCGCCAGCAGCCAAGAGGAACTCATAGGTTCCTATGGCTACACCTTC. Amino acids: CASSQEELIGSYGYTF.